This TCR beta chain was captured in a study of radiation and T cells in renal cell carcinoma. Study results and caveats: From baseline, blood top tumor clonotypes peaked at 2 weeks post-radiation.

Assay used: immunoSEQ multiplex PCR; TCRdb lists only in-frame clones, some missing. The sample includes fewer than 90,000 clones, around 86% of them seen just once. A remark on this clone: Its antigen is undetermined.

Time point in this sample: blood 2 weeks post-SBRT. Treatment denoted: 15 Gy SBRT to primary tumor, nephrectomy 4 weeks later. The tumor was a clear cell renal cell carcinoma. CDR3 length equals 14 residues. Germline CDR1 and CDR2: LNHDA and SQIVND (reference sequence). Trimming took 6 bases from V and 1 from J, leaving 12 bases between them. This rearrangement joins TRBV19 to TRBJ1-2, with a weak D call TRBD1 (5 bases). This specimen was blood, taken from a patient whose treatment included radiotherapy and nephrectomy. This sequence originates from a woman between 45 and 65 years old with renal cell carcinoma. The CDR3, as DNA: TGTGCCAGTAGAGTGACAGCTCATAACTATGGCTACACCTTC. This gives the protein CASRVTAHNYGYTF.